One sample yielded the 14 T cell receptor beta chains listed below, sequenced in a study of T cells in Graves' hyperthyroidism and ophthalmopathy. Amplification yielded TCR beta CDR3 regions, with RNA transcripts as the source. The study used the HTBI primer set for a first-round RT-PCR of the TCR CDR3. TCRdb re-derived calls from the multiplex PCR reads in MiXCR, one entry per CDR3 protein. The data contain roughly 500,000 distinct CDR3 sequences, approximately 44% of them singletons. The sequenced sample was peripheral blood or thyroid tissue (not recorded which). These TCRs come from an adult woman with Graves' disease, either hyperthyroidism or ophthalmopathy (not recorded which).

This clonotype was counted between two and nine times. V usage is TRBV10-3 and J usage is TRBJ1-2; weak D call: TRBD1 (6 bases). The CDR3 runs to 15 residues. The ends were cut back, 11 bases at V and 0 bases at J, with 19 bases in the middle. Per the germline V gene, CDR1 is ENHRY and CDR2 is SYGVKD. In nucleotides, the CDR3 is TGTGCCTCCAGGGGAGACAGGACCACTAACTATGGCTACACCTTC. It encodes CASRGDRTTNYGYTF.

The chain carries TRBV28 and TRBJ2-2; 12 positions agree with TRBD2. From germline, CDR1 is MDHEN and CDR2 SYDVKM. There are 16 residues in the CDR3. With V trimmed by 4 bases and J by 4 bases, 4 bases remained unmatched. The CDR3 protein is CASSSRLAGVTGELFF. The CDR3 nucleotides read TGTGCCAGCAGTTCCCGACTAGCGGGAGTCACCGGGGAGCTGTTTTTT.

This clonotype came up a few times. This chain joins TRBV4-1 and TRBJ2-7; TRBD2 might be the D (7 bases). V lost 4 bases and J lost 6, with 22 bases in between. The CDR3 runs 16 residues. Looked up from germline, CDR1 is MGHRA and CDR2 is YSYEKL. CDR3 protein: CASSLTRRGGEGEQYF. The CDR3 nucleotides are TGCGCCAGCAGCCTCACGCGAAGGGGGGGGGAGGGCGAGCAGTACTTC.

A word on this clonotype: The CDR3 ends on some other residue instead of the conserved phenylalanine or tryptophan, so this is likely a read error. The genes are TRBV7-9 and TRBJ1-2; no clear D gene. Germline values: CDR1 SEHNR, CDR2 FQNEAQ (reference sequence). The CDR3 contains 13 residues. For the CDR3, the DNA is TGCGCCAGCAGCCGCAGTACCACGGGAGGCTACACCTCC. Amino acids: CASSRSTTGGYTS.

This sequence joins TRBV5-1 and TRBJ1-2; D remains ambiguous. This CDR3 contains 13 residues. Deletions cut 6 bases from V and 2 bases from J, with 11 bases between. Per the germline V gene, CDR1 is SGHRS and CDR2 is YFSETQ. CDR3 residues: CASNADGNYGYTF. Here the CDR3 DNA reads TGCGCCAGCAACGCGGACGGAAACTATGGCTACACCTTC.

This clonotype was counted ten times or more. A read error may account for a junction end that differs from germline. V gene TRBV2 combines with J gene TRBJ1-5; D ambiguous. Germline V gene data show CDR1 as SNHLY and CDR2 as FYNNEI. The CDR3 extends over 13 amino acids. The CDR3 region has the DNA TGTGCCAGCAGTGAAGGGAGCAACCAGCCCCAGCATTTT. Translated, it gives CASSEGSNQPQHF. The complete variable domain, with remaining parts taken from reference TRBV2 and TRBJ1-5, reads EPEVTQTPSHQVTQMGQEVILRCVPISNHLYFYWYRQILGQKVEFLVSFYNNEISEKSEIFDDQFSVERPDGSNFTLKIRSTKLEDSAMYFCASSEGSNQPQHFGDGTRLSIL.

This clonotype has only a few counts. The chain carries TRBV11-2 and TRBJ1-5; possibly TRBD1 for D (5 bases). The CDR3 runs 16 residues. Trimming shortened V by 0 bases and J by 4 bases, and 13 bases separated the two germline ends. Germline assignment: CDR1 SGHAT and CDR2 FQNNGV. The CDR3 spells CASSLDGGARNQPQHF. CDR3 sequence (DNA): TGTGCCAGCAGCTTAGATGGAGGGGCCCGTAATCAGCCCCAGCATTTT.

Of note for this clonotype: Because it lacks the conserved phenylalanine or tryptophan at the end, this CDR3 is likely a read error. V usage is TRBV5-1 and J usage is TRBJ1-1; no clear D. Looked up from germline, CDR1 is SGHRS and CDR2 is YFSETQ. This CDR3 comprises 11 residues. Trimming removed 5 bases from V and 5 bases from J, with 7 bases in between. The CDR3 region is CASRSETEAFS. The CDR3 DNA is TGCGCCAGCAGATCGGAGACTGAAGCTTTCTCT.

This chain uses TRBV7-2 with TRBJ1-2; tentative D call: TRBD1 (6 bases). Germline CDR1 reads SGHTA; CDR2 reads FQGNSA. The CDR3 consists of 15 residues. Trimming shortened V by 4 bases and J by 7 bases, and 19 bases separated the two germline ends. Here the CDR3 DNA reads TGTGCCAGCAGCTATGACAGGACGGGTGCGGGTGGCTACACCTTC. As protein: CASSYDRTGAGGYTF. Full variable domain (remainder filled in from reference TRBV7-2 and TRBJ1-2): GAGVSQSPSNKVTEKGKDVELRCDPISGHTALYWYRQSLGQGLEFLIYFQGNSAPDKSGLPSDRFSAERTGGSVSTLTIQRTQQEDSAVYLCASSYDRTGAGGYTFGSGTRLTVV.

J is TRBJ1-5 and V is TRBV29-1, with unresolved D. CDR3 length equals 12 residues. Trimming cost V 0 bases and J 11 bases, with 11 bases left between them. Germline V gene data show CDR1 as SQVTM and CDR2 as ANQGSEA. CDR3: CSVEDRVTAQHF. The CDR3, as DNA: TGCAGCGTTGAAGATCGGGTAACGGCCCAGCATTTT.

This clonotype was seen only a few times. Being one base from a much bigger clone, this may be a read error. The chain employs TRBV20-1 and TRBJ2-5, with D perhaps TRBD2 (6 bases). The CDR3 totals 13 residues. Germline lookup yields CDR1 DFQATT and CDR2 SNEGSKA (reference sequence). With 7 bases removed from V and 2 bases from J, the gap between germline ends came to 14 bases. The chain's CDR3 is CSVGGASQETQYF. DNA of the CDR3: TGCAGTGTCGGAGGGGCTTCTCAAGAGACCCAGTACTTC.

This clonotype was counted only a few times. CDR3 loop: CASSLDSPGESGAFF. In DNA, the CDR3 is TGCGCCAGCAGCTTGGACTCTCCCGGGGAGAGTGGAGCTTTCTTT. The V gene is TRBV5-1, the J gene TRBJ1-1; no reliable D call. The CDR3 runs to 15 residues. V lost 0 bases and J lost 10, with 19 bases in between. Germline CDR1 is SGHRS and CDR2 is YFSETQ.

This clonotype has just a few counts. DNA for the CDR3: TGTGCCAGCAGTCAGCGCTTAGGGGACACCGGGGAGCTGTTTTTT. Encoded protein: CASSQRLGDTGELFF. The chain carries TRBV28 and TRBJ2-2; a weak D match, TRBD1 (5 bases). Trimming left V 5 bases short and J 3 bases short, with 13 bases between. Per germline, CDR1 MDHEN and CDR2 SYDVKM. This CDR3 contains 15 residues.

CDR3 in DNA: TGTGCCAGTCGGCTTTCGGTTTATAATCAGCCCCAGCATTTT. This sequence encodes CASRLSVYNQPQHF. This chain links TRBV2 with TRBJ1-5; no definite D call. The germline gives CDR1 SNHLY, CDR2 FYNNEI. The CDR3 length is 14 residues. The V gene lost 9 bases and the J gene lost 4 bases, with 16 bases spanning the gap. Using reference TRBV2 and TRBJ1-5 for the parts outside the CDR3, the full variable domain is EPEVTQTPSHQVTQMGQEVILRCVPISNHLYFYWYRQILGQKVEFLVSFYNNEISEKSEIFDDQFSVERPDGSNFTLKIRSTKLEDSAMYFCASRLSVYNQPQHFGDGTRLSIL.